The rows below give T cell receptor beta chains drawn from one sample of a study of OX40 agonist ivuxolimab in advanced cancers. The table came from immunoSEQ multiplex PCR; TCRdb's copy has only in-frame clones and leaves some out. The sample consists of around 57,000 clones, roughly 82% of them appearing once. The sequenced sample was CD4+ or CD8+ T cells sorted from blood, obtained in a trial of the OX40 agonist ivuxolimab. These receptors were obtained from an adult with an advanced solid tumor such as melanoma, head and neck, liver or kidney cancer. Each CDR3 is given with its conserved first and last residue. D genes are given only for firm matches. A row's size may be missing; if present it is once, few, many or a size class.

TRBV5-1	TRBJ2-3	once	TRBD1	CASSWGQGKGTDTQYF	TGCGCCAGCAGCTGGGGACAGGGTAAGGGCACAGATACGCAGTATTTT
TRBV10-3	TRBJ1-6	-	TRBD1	CAISERGTIRTGRSPLHF	TGTGCCATCAGTGAGCGTGGAACTATCAGGACAGGGAGGTCACCCCTCCACTTT
TRBV7-3	TRBJ2-2	-	-	CASSLIAGNTGELFF	TGTGCCAGCAGCTTAATTGCAGGGAACACCGGGGAGCTGTTTTTT
TRBV6-5	TRBJ1-2	-	TRBD1	CASTGGSDGYTF	TGTGCCAGCACAGGGGGATCCGATGGCTACACCTTC
TRBV9	TRBJ2-5	once	-	CASSGPGLGSETQYF	TGTGCCAGCAGCGGACCGGGACTCGGGTCGGAGACCCAGTACTTC
TRBV25-1	TRBJ2-7	-	TRBD1	CASSDSGTETPYEQYF	TGTGCCAGCAGTGACTCGGGGACAGAGACCCCCTACGAGCAGTACTTC
TRBV7-9	TRBJ2-5	few	-	CASSQRLGETQYF	TGTGCCAGCAGCCAGAGGCTCGGGGAGACCCAGTACTTC
TRBV7-7	TRBJ2-3	-	-	CASSLGTYTDTQYF	TGTGCTAGCAGCTTAGGGACCTACACAGATACGCAGTATTTT
TRBV28	TRBJ1-3	-	TRBD1	CASSLTGNGNTIYF	TGTGCCAGCAGTTTGACAGGGAACGGAAACACCATATATTTT
TRBV18	TRBJ1-3	-	TRBD1	CASSDRAGNTIYF	TGTGCCAGCTCAGACAGGGCTGGAAACACCATATATTTT
TRBV11-2	TRBJ1-1	few	TRBD1	CASSAQGWGMNTEAFF	TGTGCCAGCAGCGCACAGGGGTGGGGAATGAACACTGAAGCTTTCTTT
TRBV11-2	TRBJ2-7	-	TRBD1	CASSHPRQGISYEQYF	TGTGCCAGCAGCCACCCCCGACAGGGTATCTCCTACGAGCAGTACTTC
TRBV27	TRBJ2-5	once	TRBD1	CASSRQGVETQYF	TGTGCCAGCAGCCGACAGGGGGTCGAGACCCAGTACTTC
TRBV11-3	TRBJ2-1	-	TRBD1	CASSLGGRQGGSNEQFF	TGTGCCAGCAGCTTAGGCGGCCGACAGGGTGGGAGCAATGAGCAGTTCTTC
TRBV14	TRBJ1-1	-	-	CASSPLMTALNTEAFF	TGTGCCAGCAGCCCCCTGATGACAGCCTTGAACACTGAAGCTTTCTTT
TRBV18	TRBJ2-5	-	-	CASSGTLQETQYF	TGTGCCAGCTCGGGGACCCTCCAAGAGACCCAGTACTTC
TRBV19	TRBJ2-7	-	TRBD1	CASSIGQGPPYEQYF	TGTGCCAGTAGTATCGGACAGGGCCCCCCCTACGAGCAGTACTTC
TRBV5-8	TRBJ1-3	-	TRBD1	CASSWRGTGGNTIYF	TGTGCCAGCAGCTGGCGTGGGACAGGTGGAAACACCATATATTTT
TRBV5-4	TRBJ1-6	-	-	CASTLGGTPLHF	TGTGCCAGCACCTTGGGGGGGACACCACTCCACTTT
TRBV2	TRBJ2-2	few	-	CASSEQGPGELFF	TGTGCCAGCAGTGAACAGGGACCGGGGGAGCTGTTTTTT
TRBV5-4	TRBJ1-1	-	TRBD1	CASSTEGQGGTEAFF	TGTGCCAGCAGCACAGAGGGACAGGGCGGTACTGAAGCTTTCTTT
TRBV7-3	TRBJ2-6	-	-	CASSRKGVQGTISGANVLTF	TGTGCCAGCAGCCGGAAAGGCGTTCAGGGAACCATCTCTGGGGCCAACGTCCTGACTTTC
TRBV6-6	TRBJ2-3	-	TRBD1	CASSSQGQTTDTQYF	TGTGCCAGCAGTTCCCAGGGACAGACCACAGATACGCAGTATTTT
TRBV4-1	TRBJ1-3	-	-	CASSQDQTSGNTIYF	TGCGCCAGCAGCCAAGACCAGACGTCCGGGAACACCATATATTTT
TRBV9	TRBJ2-3	once	TRBD1	CASSVGDRDSTDTQYF	TGTGCCAGCAGCGTAGGTGACAGGGATAGCACAGATACGCAGTATTTT
TRBV5-1	TRBJ2-3	-	-	CASSLELGGGTDTQYF	TGCGCCAGCAGCTTGGAACTCGGGGGTGGCACAGATACGCAGTATTTT
TRBV11-3	TRBJ2-7	-	TRBD2	CASSPTGGGEQYF	TGTGCCAGCAGCCCTACGGGGGGGGGCGAGCAGTACTTC
TRBV19	TRBJ1-5	-	-	CASSISLAKNQPQHF	TGTGCCAGTAGTATCTCCTTGGCTAAAAATCAGCCCCAGCATTTT
TRBV14	TRBJ2-7	-	TRBD1	CASSQDGQGKDEQYF	TGTGCCAGCAGCCAAGATGGACAGGGGAAAGACGAGCAGTACTTC
TRBV7-2	TRBJ2-3	-	-	CASSQKVLSTDTQYF	TGTGCCAGCAGCCAAAAGGTGCTAAGCACAGATACGCAGTATTTT
TRBV7-3	TRBJ2-2	-	TRBD1	CASRGTGGPGELFF	TGTGCCAGCAGGGGGACAGGGGGCCCCGGGGAGCTGTTTTTT
TRBV6-5	TRBJ2-7	-	-	CASSIRGGSYEQYF	TGTGCCAGCAGTATCAGGGGAGGCTCCTACGAGCAGTACTTC
TRBV7-8	TRBJ2-7	-	-	CASSLGAGEYSEQYF	TGTGCCAGCAGCTTAGGTGCAGGGGAGTATTCCGAGCAGTACTTC
TRBV5-1	TRBJ1-5	-	TRBD1	CASSPGQRDQPQHF	TGCGCCAGCAGCCCGGGACAGAGGGATCAGCCCCAGCATTTT
TRBV5-6	TRBJ1-5	-	-	CASSFRGSGQPQHF	TGTGCCAGCAGCTTCCGCGGCAGCGGTCAGCCCCAGCATTTT
TRBV2	TRBJ1-2	-	TRBD1	CASSEARQGRHGYTF	TGTGCCAGCAGTGAAGCACGACAGGGGAGGCATGGCTACACCTTC
TRBV9	TRBJ1-1	-	-	CASSPTLITSGAGTEAFF	TGTGCCAGCAGCCCGACGCTCATAACGTCAGGGGCTGGCACTGAAGCTTTCTTT
TRBV6-6	TRBJ2-2	few	-	CASSYSVTRDPGELFF	TGTGCCAGCAGTTACTCAGTGACTAGGGATCCCGGGGAGCTGTTTTTT
TRBV6-1	TRBJ2-1	-	-	CASSERVPTAEQFF	TGTGCCAGCAGTGAACGGGTACCGACAGCTGAGCAGTTCTTC
TRBV11-1	TRBJ1-2	-	-	CASSAQPNYGYTF	TGTGCCAGCAGCGCACAGCCCAACTATGGCTACACCTTC
TRBV6-5	TRBJ2-2	-	TRBD1	CATPTGALTGELFF	TGTGCCACCCCGACAGGGGCCCTCACCGGGGAGCTGTTTTTT
TRBV27	TRBJ2-5	-	TRBD1	CASSPRQGRGETQYF	TGTGCCAGCAGTCCGCGACAGGGGAGAGGAGAGACCCAGTACTTC
TRBV19	TRBJ1-2	-	-	CASTNRNYGYTF	TGTGCCAGTACTAACCGAAATTATGGCTACACCTTC
TRBV19	TRBJ2-2	-	-	CASSMRGGLPGELFF	TGTGCCAGTAGTATGAGGGGGGGACTACCCGGGGAGCTGTTTTTT
TRBV11-2	TRBJ2-3	-	-	CASQFGDPYTDTQYF	TGTGCCTCCCAATTCGGGGACCCGTACACAGATACGCAGTATTTT
TRBV9	TRBJ1-2	-	-	CASSLGPRPSEDGYTF	TGTGCCAGCAGCCTAGGTCCCCGACCTTCAGAGGATGGCTACACCTTC
TRBV6-6	TRBJ2-7	-	TRBD1	CASRVRDRGQGYEQYF	TGTGCCAGCAGAGTCCGGGACAGGGGGCAGGGATACGAGCAGTACTTC
TRBV7-8	TRBJ1-1	-	-	CASSLAGRQTEAFF	TGTGCCAGCAGCTTAGCGGGGCGTCAAACTGAAGCTTTCTTT
TRBV4-2	TRBJ2-7	-	-	CASSQDRGAGRPYEQYF	TGTGCCAGCAGCCAAGATAGAGGCGCAGGGAGACCCTACGAGCAGTACTTC
TRBV6-6	TRBJ1-2	-	TRBD1	CASSSGQGIGGYTF	TGTGCCAGCAGTTCGGGACAGGGTATTGGTGGCTACACCTTC
TRBV6-6	TRBJ2-7	-	TRBD1	CASSYPDRDEQYF	TGTGCCAGCAGTTACCCCGACAGGGACGAGCAGTACTTC
TRBV4-1	TRBJ2-1	once	TRBD2	CASSQRSSGGGLNEQFF	TGCGCCAGCAGCCAAAGAAGTAGCGGGGGGGGGCTGAATGAGCAGTTCTTC
TRBV11-2	TRBJ2-3	-	TRBD2	CASSLGAGGGTDTQYF	TGTGCCAGCAGCTTAGGAGCGGGGGGCGGCACAGATACGCAGTATTTT